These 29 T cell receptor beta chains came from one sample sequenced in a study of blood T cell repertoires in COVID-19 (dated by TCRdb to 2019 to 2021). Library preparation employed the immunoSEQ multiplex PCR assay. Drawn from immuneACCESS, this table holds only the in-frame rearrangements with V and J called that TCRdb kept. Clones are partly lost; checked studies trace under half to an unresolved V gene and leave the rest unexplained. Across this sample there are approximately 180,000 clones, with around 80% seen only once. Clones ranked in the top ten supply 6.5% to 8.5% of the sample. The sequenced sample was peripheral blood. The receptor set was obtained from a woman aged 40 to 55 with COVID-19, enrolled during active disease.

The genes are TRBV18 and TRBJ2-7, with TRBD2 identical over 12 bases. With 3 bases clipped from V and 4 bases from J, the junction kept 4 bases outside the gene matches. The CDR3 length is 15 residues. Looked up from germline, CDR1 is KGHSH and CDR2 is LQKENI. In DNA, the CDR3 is TGTGCCAGCTCACCCCGGACTAGCGGGGCTTACGAGCAGTACTTC. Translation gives CASSPRTSGAYEQYF. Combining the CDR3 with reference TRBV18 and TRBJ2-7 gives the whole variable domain NAGVMQNPRHLVRRRGQEARLRCSPMKGHSHVYWYRQLPEEGLKFMVYLQKENIIDESGMPKERFSAEFPKEGPSILRIQQVVRGDSAAYFCASSPRTSGAYEQYFGPGTRLTVT.

CDR3 loop: CASSPSHNSPLHF. The CDR3 DNA is TGTGCCAGCAGCCCGAGCCATAATTCACCCCTCCACTTT. V and J are TRBV3-1 (or the pseudogene TRBV3-2) and TRBJ1-6; no definite D call. This CDR3 is built from 13 residues. Trimming stripped 4 bases from V and 5 bases from J, with 6 bases between. Germline-derived CDR1 and CDR2 are LGHDT and YNNKEL (reference sequence).

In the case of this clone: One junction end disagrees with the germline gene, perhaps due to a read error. This CDR3 reads CASSIITGGKQPQHF. The CDR3 DNA reads TGTGCCAGTAGTATAATTACAGGGGGCAAACAGCCCCAGCATTTT. The genes are TRBV19 and TRBJ1-5, with 9 bases aligning to TRBD1. This CDR3 is 15 amino acids long. CDR1 and CDR2 (germline): LNHDA, SQIVND (reference sequence).

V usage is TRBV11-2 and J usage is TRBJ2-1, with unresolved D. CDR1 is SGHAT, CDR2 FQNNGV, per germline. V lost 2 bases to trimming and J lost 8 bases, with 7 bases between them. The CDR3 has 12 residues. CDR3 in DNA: TGTGCCAGCAGCTTAAGAGCCGATGAGCAGTTCTTC. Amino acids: CASSLRADEQFF.

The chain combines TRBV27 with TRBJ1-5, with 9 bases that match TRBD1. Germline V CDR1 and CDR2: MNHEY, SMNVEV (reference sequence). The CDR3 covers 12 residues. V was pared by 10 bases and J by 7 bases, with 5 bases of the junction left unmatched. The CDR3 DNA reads TGTGCCACCTGGGGACAGGGCCAGCCCCAGCATTTT. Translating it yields CATWGQGQPQHF.

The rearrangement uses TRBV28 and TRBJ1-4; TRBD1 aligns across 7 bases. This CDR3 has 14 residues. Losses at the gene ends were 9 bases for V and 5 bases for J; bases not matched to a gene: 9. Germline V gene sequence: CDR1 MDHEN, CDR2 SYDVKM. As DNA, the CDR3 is TGTGCCAGTACCCGACAGGGAGGAAATGAAAAACTGTTTTTT. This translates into CASTRQGGNEKLFF.

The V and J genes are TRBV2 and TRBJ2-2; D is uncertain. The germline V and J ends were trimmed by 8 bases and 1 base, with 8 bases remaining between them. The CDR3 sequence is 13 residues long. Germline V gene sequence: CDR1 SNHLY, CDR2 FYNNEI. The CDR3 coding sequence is TGTGCCAGCGTCCCAGGGAACACCGGGGAGCTGTTTTTT. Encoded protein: CASVPGNTGELFF.

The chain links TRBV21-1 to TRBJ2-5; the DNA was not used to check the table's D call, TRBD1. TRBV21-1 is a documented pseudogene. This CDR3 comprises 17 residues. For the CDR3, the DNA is TGTGCCAGCAGCAAACATAAGACAACGTTGGGCTATGAGACCCAGTACTTC. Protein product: CASSKHKTTLGYETQYF.

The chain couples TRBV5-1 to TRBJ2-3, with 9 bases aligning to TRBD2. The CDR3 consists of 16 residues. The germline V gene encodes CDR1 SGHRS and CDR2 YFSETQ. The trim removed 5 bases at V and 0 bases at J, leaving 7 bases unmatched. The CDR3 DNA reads TGCGCCAGCAGGGATATAGCGGGGGAAAGCACAGATACGCAGTATTTT. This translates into CASRDIAGESTDTQYF.

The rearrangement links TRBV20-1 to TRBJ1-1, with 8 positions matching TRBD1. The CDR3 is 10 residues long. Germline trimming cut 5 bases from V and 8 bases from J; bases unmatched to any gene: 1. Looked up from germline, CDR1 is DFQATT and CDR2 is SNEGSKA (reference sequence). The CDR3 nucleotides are TGCAGTGCTGGGGACAGGGAAGCTTTCTTT. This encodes CSAGDREAFF.

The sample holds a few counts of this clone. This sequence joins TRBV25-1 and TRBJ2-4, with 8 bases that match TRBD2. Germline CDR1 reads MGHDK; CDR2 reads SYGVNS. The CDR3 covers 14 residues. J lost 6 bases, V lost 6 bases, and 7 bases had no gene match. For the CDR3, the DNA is TGTGCCAGCAGGGCCGCGGGGGGTTTAAACATTCAGTACTTC. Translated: CASRAAGGLNIQYF.

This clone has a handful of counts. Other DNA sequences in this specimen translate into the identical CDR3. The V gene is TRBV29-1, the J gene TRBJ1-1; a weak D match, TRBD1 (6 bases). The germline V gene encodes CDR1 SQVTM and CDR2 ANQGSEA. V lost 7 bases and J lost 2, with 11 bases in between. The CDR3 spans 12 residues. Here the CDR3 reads CSGGAGNTEAFF. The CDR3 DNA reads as TGCAGCGGGGGGGCGGGAAACACTGAAGCTTTCTTT.

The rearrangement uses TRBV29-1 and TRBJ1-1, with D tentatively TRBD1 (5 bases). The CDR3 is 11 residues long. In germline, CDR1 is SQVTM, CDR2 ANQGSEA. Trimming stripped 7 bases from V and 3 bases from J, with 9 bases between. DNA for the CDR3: TGCAGCGGGTGGGGCGACACTGAAGCTTTCTTT. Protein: CSGWGDTEAFF.

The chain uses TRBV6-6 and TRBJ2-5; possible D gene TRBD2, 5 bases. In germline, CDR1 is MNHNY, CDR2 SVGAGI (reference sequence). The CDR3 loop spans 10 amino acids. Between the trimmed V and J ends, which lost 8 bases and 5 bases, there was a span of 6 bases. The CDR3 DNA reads TGTGCCAGCGGAGGTGAGACCCAGTACTTC. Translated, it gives CASGGETQYF.

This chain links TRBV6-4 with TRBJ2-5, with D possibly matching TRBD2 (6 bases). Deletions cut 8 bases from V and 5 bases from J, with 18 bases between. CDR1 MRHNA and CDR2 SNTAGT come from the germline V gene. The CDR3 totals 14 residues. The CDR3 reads CASSLAAQSETQYF. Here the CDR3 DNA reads TGTGCCAGCTCACTAGCAGCGCAATCCGAGACCCAGTACTTC.

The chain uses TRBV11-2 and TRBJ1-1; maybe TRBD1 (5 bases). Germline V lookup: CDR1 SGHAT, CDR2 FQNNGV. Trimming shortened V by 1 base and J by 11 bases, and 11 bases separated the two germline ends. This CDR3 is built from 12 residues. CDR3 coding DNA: TGTGCCAGCAGCTTAGTGACTAGGGACGCTTTCTTT. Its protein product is CASSLVTRDAFF.

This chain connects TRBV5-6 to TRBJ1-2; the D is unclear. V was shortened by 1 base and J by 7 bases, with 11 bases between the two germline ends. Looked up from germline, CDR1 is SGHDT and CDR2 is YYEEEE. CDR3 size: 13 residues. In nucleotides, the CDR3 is TGTGCCAGCAGCTTGCCTCCACAAAGTGGCTACACCTTC. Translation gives CASSLPPQSGYTF.

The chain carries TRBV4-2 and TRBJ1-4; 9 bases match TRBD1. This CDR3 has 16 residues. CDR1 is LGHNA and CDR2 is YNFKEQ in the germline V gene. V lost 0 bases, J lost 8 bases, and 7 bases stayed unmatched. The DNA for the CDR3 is TGTGCCAGCAGCCAAGATATCGGGACAGGGCGCGAAAAACTGTTTTTT. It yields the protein CASSQDIGTGREKLFF.

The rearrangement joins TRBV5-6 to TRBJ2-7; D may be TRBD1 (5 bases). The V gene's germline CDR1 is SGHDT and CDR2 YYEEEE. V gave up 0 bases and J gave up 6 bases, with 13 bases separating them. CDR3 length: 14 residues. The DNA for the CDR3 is TGTGCCAGCAGCTTGGTGGGGCAACCCCTCGAGCAGTACTTC. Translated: CASSLVGQPLEQYF.

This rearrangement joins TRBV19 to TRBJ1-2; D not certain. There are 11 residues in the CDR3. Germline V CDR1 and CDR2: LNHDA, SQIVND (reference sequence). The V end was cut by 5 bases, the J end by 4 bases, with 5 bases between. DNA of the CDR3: TGTGCCAGTAGTGACTCCTATGGCTACACCTTC. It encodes CASSDSYGYTF.

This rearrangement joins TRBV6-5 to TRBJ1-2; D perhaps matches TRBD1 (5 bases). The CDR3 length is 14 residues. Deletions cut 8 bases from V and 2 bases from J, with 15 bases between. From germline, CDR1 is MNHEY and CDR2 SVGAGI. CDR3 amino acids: CASRPGDSNYGYTF. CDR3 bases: TGTGCCAGCCGCCCCGGGGACTCCAACTATGGCTACACCTTC.

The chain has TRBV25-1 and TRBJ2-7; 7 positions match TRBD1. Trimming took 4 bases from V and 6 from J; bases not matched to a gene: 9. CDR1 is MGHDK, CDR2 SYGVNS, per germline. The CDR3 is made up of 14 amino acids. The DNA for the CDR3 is TGTGCCAGCAGTGGACAGGGAATATTTGGCGAGCAGTACTTC. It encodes CASSGQGIFGEQYF.

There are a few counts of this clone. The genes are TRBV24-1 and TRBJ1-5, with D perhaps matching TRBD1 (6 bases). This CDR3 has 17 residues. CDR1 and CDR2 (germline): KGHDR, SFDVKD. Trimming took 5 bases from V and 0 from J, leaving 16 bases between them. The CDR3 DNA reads TGTGCCACCAGTGTCGGGGCCCAGGGGTATAGCAATCAGCCCCAGCATTTT. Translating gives CATSVGAQGYSNQPQHF.

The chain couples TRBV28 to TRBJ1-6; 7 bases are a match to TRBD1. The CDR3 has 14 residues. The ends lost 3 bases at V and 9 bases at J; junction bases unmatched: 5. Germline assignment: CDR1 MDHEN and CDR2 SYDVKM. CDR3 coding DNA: TGTGCCAGCAGTTTGGGGACAGCCTTTTCACCCCTCCACTTT. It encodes CASSLGTAFSPLHF.

The CDR3 bases are TGTGCCAGTAGTATCTCTCGAGCGGGGGCCTACAATGAGCAGTTCTTC. Translated, it gives CASSISRAGAYNEQFF. The chain uses TRBV19 and TRBJ2-1, with 8 bases that match TRBD2. The CDR3 extends over 16 amino acids. V was clipped by 3 bases and J by 2 bases; unmatched bases: 6. Germline V gives CDR1 LNHDA, CDR2 SQIVND (reference sequence). Using reference TRBV19 and TRBJ2-1 for the parts outside the CDR3, the full variable domain is DGGITQSPKYLFRKEGQNVTLSCEQNLNHDAMYWYRQDPGQGLRLIYYSQIVNDFQKGDIAEGYSVSREKKESFPLTVTSAQKNPTAFYLCASSISRAGAYNEQFFGPGTRLTVL.

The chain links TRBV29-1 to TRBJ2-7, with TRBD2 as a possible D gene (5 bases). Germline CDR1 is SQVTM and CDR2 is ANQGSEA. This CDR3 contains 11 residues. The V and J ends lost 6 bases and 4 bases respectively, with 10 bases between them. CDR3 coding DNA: TGCAGCGTAGTCCGGGGATACGAGCAGTACTTC. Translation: CSVVRGYEQYF.

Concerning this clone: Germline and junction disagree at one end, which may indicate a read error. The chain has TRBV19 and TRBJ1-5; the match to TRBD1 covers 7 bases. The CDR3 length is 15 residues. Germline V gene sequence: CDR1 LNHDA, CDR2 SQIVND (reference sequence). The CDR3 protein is CASIIGGASGQPQHF. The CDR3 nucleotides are TGTGCCAGTATTATAGGGGGCGCGTCGGGTCAGCCCCAGCATTTT. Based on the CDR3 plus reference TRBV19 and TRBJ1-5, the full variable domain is DGGITQSPKYLFRKEGQNVTLSCEQNLNHDAMYWYRQDPGQGLRLIYYSQIVNDFQKGDIAEGYSVSREKKESFPLTVTSAQKNPTAFYLCASIIGGASGQPQHFGDGTRLSIL.

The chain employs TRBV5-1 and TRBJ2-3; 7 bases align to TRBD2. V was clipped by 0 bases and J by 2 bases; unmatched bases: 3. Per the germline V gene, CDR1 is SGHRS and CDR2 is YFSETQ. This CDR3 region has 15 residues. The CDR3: CASSLAGDYTDTQYF. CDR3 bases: TGCGCCAGCAGCTTGGCCGGGGACTACACAGATACGCAGTATTTT.

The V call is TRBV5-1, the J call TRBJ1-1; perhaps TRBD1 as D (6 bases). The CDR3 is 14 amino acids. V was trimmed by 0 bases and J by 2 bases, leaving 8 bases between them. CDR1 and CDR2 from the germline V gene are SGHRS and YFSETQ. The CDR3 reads CASSLGGLNTEAFF. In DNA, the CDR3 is TGCGCCAGCAGCTTGGGGGGGCTAAACACTGAAGCTTTCTTT. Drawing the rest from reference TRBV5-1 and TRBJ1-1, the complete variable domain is KAGVTQTPRYLIKTRGQQVTLSCSPISGHRSVSWYQQTPGQGLQFLFEYFSETQRNKGNFPGRFSGRQFSNSRSEMNVSTLELGDSALYLCASSLGGLNTEAFFGQGTRLTVV.